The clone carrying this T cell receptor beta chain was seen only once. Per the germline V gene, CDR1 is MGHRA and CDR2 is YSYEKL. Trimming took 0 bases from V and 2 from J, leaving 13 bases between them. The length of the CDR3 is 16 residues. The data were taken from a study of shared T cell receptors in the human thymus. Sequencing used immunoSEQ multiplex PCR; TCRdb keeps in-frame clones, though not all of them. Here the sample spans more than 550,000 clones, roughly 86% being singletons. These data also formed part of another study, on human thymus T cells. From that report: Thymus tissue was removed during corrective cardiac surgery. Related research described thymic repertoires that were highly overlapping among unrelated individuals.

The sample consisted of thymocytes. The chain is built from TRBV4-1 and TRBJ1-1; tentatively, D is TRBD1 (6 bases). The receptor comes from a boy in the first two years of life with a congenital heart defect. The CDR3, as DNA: TGCGCCAGCAGCCAAGACAAACAGGGCCCCAACACTGAAGCTTTCTTT. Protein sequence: CASSQDKQGPNTEAFF.